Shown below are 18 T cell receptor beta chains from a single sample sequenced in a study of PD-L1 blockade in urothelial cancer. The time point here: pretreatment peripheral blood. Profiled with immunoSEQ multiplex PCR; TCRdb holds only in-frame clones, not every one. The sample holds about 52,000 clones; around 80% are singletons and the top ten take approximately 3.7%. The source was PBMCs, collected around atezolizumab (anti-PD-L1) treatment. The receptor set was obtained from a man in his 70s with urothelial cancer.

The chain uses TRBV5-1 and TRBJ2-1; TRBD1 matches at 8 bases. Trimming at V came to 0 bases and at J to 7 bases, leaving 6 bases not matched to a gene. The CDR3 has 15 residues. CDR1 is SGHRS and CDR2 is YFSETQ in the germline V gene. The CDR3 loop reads CASSLAGTGVNEQFF. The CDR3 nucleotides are TGCGCCAGCAGCTTGGCCGGGACAGGTGTAAATGAGCAGTTCTTC.

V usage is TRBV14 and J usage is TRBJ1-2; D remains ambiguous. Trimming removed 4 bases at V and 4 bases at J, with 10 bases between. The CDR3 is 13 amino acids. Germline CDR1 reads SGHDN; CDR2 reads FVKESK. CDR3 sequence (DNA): TGTGCCAGCAGCCCCGGAAGACTCTATGGCTACACCTTC. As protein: CASSPGRLYGYTF.

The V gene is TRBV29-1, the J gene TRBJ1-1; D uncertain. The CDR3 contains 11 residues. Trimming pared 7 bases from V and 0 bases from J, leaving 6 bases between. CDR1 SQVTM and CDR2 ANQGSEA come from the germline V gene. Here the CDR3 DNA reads TGCAGCGCACAGATGAACACTGAAGCTTTCTTT. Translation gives CSAQMNTEAFF.

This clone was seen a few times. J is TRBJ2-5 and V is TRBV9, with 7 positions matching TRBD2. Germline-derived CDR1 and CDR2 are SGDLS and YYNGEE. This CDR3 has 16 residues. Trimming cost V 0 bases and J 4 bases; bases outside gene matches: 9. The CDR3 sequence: CASSVGGLPIPETQYF. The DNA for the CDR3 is TGTGCCAGCAGCGTAGGGGGACTACCGATCCCAGAGACCCAGTACTTC.

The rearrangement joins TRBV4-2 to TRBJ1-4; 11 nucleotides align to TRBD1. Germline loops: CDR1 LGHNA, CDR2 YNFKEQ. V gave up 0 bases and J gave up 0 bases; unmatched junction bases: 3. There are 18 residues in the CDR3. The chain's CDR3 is CASSQDGQGATTNEKLFF. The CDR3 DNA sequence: TGTGCCAGCAGCCAAGACGGACAGGGGGCGACAACTAATGAAAAACTGTTTTTT.

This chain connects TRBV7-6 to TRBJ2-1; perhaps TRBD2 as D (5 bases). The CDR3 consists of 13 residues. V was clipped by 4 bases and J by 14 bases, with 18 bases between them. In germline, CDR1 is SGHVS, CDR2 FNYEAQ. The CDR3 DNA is TGTGCCAGCAGCTCGCTGACTAACCAGATGGAGTTCTTC. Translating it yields CASSSLTNQMEFF. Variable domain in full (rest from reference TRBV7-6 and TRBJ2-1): GAGVSQSPRYKVTKRGQDVALRCDPISGHVSLYWYRQALGQGPEFLTYFNYEAQQDKSGLPNDRFSAERPEGSISTLTIQRTEQRDSAMYRCASSSLTNQMEFFGPGTRLTVL.

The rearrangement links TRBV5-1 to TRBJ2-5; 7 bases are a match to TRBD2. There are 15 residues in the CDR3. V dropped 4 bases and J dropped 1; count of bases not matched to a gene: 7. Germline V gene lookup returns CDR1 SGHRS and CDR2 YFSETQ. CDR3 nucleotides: TGCGCCAGCAGCCCGGGAGGCCAGATCCAAGAGACCCAGTACTTC. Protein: CASSPGGQIQETQYF.

The CDR3 DNA is TGTGCCACCCTTGAGGGCCCCCTATACGAGCAGTACTTC. Amino acid sequence: CATLEGPLYEQYF. This chain links TRBV6-1 with TRBJ2-7; weak D call: TRBD2 (5 bases). Per the germline V gene, CDR1 is MNHNS and CDR2 is SASEGT. This CDR3 is 13 amino acids long. V was clipped by 10 bases and J by 4 bases, with 17 bases between them.

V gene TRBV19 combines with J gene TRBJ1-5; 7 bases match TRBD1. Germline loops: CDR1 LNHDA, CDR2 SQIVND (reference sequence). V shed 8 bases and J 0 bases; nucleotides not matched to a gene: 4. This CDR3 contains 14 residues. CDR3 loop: CASRDSHSNQPQHF. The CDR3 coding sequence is TGTGCCAGTCGGGACAGTCATAGCAATCAGCCCCAGCATTTT.

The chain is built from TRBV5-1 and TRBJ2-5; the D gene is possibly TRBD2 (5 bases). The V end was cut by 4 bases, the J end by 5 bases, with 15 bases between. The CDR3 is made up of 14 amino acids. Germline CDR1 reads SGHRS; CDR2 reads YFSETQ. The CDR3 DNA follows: TGCGCCAGCAGCCTCTCCGGGGTGGCGGAGACCCAGTACTTC. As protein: CASSLSGVAETQYF.

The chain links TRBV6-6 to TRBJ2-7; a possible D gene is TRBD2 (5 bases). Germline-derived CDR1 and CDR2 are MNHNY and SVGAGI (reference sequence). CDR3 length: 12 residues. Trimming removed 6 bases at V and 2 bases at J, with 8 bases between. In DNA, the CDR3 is TGTGCCAGCAGAGACTACACCTACGAGCAGTACTTC. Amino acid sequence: CASRDYTYEQYF.

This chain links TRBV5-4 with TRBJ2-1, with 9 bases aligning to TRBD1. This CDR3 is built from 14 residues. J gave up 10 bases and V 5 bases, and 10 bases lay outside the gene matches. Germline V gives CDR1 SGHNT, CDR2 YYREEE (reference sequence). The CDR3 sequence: CASSPGQGSYEQFF. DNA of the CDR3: TGTGCCAGCAGTCCGGGACAGGGATCTTACGAGCAGTTCTTC.

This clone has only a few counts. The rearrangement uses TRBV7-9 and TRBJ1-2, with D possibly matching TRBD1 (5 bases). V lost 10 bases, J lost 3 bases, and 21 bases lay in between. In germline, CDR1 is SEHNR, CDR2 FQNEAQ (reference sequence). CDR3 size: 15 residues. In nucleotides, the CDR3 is TGTGCCACAAAAGAATCGACAGCCAGCTACTATGGCTACACCTTC. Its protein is CATKESTASYYGYTF.

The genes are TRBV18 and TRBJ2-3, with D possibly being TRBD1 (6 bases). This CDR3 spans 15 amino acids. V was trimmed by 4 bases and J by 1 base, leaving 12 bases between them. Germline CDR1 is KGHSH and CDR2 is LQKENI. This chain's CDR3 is CASSRLDSRTDTQYF. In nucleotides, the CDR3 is TGTGCCAGCTCACGGCTGGACAGCCGCACAGATACGCAGTATTTT.

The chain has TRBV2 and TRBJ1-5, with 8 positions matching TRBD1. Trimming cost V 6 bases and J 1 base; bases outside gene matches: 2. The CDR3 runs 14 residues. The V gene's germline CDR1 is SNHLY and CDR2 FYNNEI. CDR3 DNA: TGTGCCAGCAGGACAGGGGCCAGCAATCAGCCCCAGCATTTT. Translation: CASRTGASNQPQHF.

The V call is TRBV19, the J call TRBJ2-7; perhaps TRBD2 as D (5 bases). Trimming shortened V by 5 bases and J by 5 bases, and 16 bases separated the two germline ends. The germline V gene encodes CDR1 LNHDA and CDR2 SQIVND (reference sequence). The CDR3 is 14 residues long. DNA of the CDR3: TGTGCCAGTAGTCCCGGACTGGCCGCCAACGAGCAGTACTTC. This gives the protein CASSPGLAANEQYF.

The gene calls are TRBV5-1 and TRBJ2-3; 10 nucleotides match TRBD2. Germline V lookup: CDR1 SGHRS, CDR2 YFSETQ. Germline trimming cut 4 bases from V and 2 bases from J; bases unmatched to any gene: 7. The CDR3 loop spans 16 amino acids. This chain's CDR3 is CASSPGAGGPTDTQYF. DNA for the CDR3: TGCGCCAGCAGCCCAGGAGCGGGGGGGCCCACAGATACGCAGTATTTT.

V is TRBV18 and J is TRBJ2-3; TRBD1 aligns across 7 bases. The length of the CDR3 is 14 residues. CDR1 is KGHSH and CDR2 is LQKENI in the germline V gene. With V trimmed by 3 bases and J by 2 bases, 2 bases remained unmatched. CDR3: CASSPGQNTDTQYF. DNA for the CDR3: TGTGCCAGCTCACCGGGACAGAACACAGATACGCAGTATTTT.